In its sample, the clone carrying this T cell receptor beta chain was seen many times. The antigen is undetermined. Germline CDR1 is SGDLS and CDR2 is YYNGEE. Trimming cost V 1 base and J 2 bases, with 14 bases left between them. The CDR3 is made up of 16 amino acids. The sample originates from a study of human T cells and chemical hapten exposure. Study results and limitations: With regard to DPC sensitization, TCRs above 1 in 1000 frequency did not change.

The library tagged individual cDNA molecules with unique molecular identifiers. TCRdb reanalysed the RACE reads using MiXCR and keeps one entry per CDR3 protein. The data contain about 56,000 distinct CDR3 sequences, about 9.6% of them seen just once; the ten biggest clones take up about 14%. Specified time point: patch test 1, 2 weeks after DPC sensitization. Treatment meaning: therapeutic diphenylcyclopropenone sensitization with weekly scalp DPC. Non-pregnant alopecia patients aged 18 to 70, suitable for DPC therapy. This TCR was recovered from a woman in her 40s with alopecia areata. Some clones in this sample may be carry-over from other donors' samples. The sample was whole blood, taken in connection with sensitization to the hapten diphenylcyclopropenone (DPC). The chain links TRBV9 to TRBJ2-3; weak D call: TRBD2 (5 bases). This chain's CDR3 is CASSVLAREITDTQYF. The CDR3 DNA is TGTGCCAGCAGCGTATTGGCACGGGAAATCACAGATACGCAGTATTTT.